This T cell receptor (beta chain) appears in the sequencing data of a study of T-cell reconstitution after alpha-beta-depleted transplantation in children. Unique molecular identifiers tagged the TCRbeta library. Each CDR3 protein gets one entry after TCRdb re-called the PCR reads with MiXCR. The sample has about 500,000 distinct CDR3 sequences; 30% to 35% are singletons. This CDR3 has 14 amino acids. Looked up from germline, CDR1 is SGHTA and CDR2 is FQGNSA. V lost 2 bases and J 2 bases, leaving 10 bases between the germline ends. The sequence came from a human donor who donated a stem cell graft to a child with aplastic anemia. Specimen: PBMCs from the stem cell graft donor, collected from the stem cell graft. The chain uses TRBV7-2 and TRBJ2-7; maybe TRBD1 (5 bases). DNA of the CDR3: TGTGCCAGCAGCTTATCGACAGAGACCTACGAGCAGTACTTC. Its protein product is CASSLSTETYEQYF. The full variable domain, with the rest looked up from reference TRBV7-2 and TRBJ2-7, is GAGVSQSPSNKVTEKGKDVELRCDPISGHTALYWYRQSLGQGLEFLIYFQGNSAPDKSGLPSDRFSAERTGGSVSTLTIQRTQQEDSAVYLCASSLSTETYEQYFGPGTRLTVT.